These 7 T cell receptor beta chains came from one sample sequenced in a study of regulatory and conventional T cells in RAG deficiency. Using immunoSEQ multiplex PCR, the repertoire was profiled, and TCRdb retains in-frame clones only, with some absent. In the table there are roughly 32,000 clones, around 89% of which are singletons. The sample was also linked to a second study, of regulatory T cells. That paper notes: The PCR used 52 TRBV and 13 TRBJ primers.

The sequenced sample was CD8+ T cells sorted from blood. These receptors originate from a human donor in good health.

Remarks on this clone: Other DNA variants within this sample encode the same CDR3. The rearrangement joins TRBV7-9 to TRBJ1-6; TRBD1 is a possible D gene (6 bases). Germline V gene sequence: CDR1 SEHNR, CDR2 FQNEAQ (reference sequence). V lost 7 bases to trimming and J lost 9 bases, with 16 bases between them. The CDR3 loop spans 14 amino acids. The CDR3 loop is CASTGAGWGSPLHF. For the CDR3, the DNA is TGTGCCAGCACGGGGGCGGGATGGGGTTCACCCCTCCACTTT.

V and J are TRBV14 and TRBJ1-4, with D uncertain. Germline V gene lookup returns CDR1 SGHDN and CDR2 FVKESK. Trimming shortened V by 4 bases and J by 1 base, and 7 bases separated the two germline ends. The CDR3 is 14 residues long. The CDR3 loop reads CASSRQGTNEKLFF. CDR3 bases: TGTGCCAGCAGCCGACAAGGAACTAATGAAAAACTGTTTTTT.

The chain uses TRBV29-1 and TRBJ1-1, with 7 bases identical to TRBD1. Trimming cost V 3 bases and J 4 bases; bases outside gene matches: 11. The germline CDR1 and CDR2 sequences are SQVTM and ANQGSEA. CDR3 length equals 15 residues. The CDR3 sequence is CSVDSRNRGGTEAFF. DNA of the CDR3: TGCAGCGTTGATTCGCGAAACAGGGGAGGCACTGAAGCTTTCTTT.

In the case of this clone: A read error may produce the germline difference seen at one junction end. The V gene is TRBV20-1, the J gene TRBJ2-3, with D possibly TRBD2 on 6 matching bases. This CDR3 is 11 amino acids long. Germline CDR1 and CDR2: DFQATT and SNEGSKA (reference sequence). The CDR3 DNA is TGCAGTGCTAAGAGAGGGACTTCTTTGGGTTTT. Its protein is CSAKRGTSLGF.

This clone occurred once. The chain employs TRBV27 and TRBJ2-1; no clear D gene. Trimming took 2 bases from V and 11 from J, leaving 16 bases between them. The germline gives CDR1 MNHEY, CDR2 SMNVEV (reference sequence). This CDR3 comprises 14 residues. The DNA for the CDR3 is TGTGCCAGCAGTTTAACACACAACCCGAGAAAGCAGTTCTTC. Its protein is CASSLTHNPRKQFF.

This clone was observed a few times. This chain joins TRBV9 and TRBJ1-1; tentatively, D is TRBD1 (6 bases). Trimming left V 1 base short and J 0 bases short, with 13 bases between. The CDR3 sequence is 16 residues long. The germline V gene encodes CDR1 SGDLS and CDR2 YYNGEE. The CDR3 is CASSVQRGTLNTEAFF. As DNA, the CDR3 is TGTGCCAGCAGCGTACAGCGAGGGACACTGAACACTGAAGCTTTCTTT.

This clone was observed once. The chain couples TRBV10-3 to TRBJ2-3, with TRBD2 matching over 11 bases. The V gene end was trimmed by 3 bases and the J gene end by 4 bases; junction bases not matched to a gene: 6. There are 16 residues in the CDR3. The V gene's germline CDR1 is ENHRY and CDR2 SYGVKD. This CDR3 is CAISEGTSGGADTQYF. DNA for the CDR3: TGTGCCATCAGTGAAGGTACTAGCGGGGGTGCAGATACGCAGTATTTT.